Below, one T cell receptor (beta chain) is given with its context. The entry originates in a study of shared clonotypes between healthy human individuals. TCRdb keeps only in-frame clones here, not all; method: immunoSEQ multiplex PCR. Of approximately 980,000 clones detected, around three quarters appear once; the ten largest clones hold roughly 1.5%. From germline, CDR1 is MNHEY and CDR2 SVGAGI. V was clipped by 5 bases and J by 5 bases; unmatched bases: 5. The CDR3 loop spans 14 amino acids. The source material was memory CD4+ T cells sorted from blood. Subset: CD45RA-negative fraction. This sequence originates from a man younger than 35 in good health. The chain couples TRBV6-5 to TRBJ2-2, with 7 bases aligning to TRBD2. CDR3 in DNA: TGTGCCAGCAGTCGCACCGGGGGGACCGGGGAGCTGTTTTTT. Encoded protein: CASSRTGGTGELFF.